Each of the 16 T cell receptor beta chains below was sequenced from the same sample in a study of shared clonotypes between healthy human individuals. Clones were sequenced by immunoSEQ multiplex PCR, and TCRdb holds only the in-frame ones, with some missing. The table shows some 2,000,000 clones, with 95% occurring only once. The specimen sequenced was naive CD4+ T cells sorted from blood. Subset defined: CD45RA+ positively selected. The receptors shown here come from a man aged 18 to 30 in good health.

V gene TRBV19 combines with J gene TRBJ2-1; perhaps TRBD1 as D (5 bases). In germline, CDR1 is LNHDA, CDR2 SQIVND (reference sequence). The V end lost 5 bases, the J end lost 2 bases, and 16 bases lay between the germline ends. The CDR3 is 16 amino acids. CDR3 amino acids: CASSPRVVGAYNEQFF. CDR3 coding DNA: TGTGCCAGTAGTCCCAGGGTAGTAGGGGCCTACAATGAGCAGTTCTTC. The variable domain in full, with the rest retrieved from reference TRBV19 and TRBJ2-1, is DGGITQSPKYLFRKEGQNVTLSCEQNLNHDAMYWYRQDPGQGLRLIYYSQIVNDFQKGDIAEGYSVSREKKESFPLTVTSAQKNPTAFYLCASSPRVVGAYNEQFFGPGTRLTVL.

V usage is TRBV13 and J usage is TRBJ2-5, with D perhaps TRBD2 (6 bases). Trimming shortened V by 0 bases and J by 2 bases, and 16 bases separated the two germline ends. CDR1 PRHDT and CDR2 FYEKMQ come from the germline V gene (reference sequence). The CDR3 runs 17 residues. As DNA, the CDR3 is TGTGCCAGCAGCTTAGGTCACCCGGGAGCCGAACAAGAGACCCAGTACTTC. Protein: CASSLGHPGAEQETQYF.

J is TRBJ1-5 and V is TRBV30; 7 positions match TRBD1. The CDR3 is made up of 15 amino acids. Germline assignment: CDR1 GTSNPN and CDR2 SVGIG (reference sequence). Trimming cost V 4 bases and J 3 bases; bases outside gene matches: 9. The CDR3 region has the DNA TGTGCCTGGACCGGCCAGACAGGGAACAATCAGCCCCAGCATTTT. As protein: CAWTGQTGNNQPQHF. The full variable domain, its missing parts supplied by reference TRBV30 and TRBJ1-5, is SQTIHQWPATLVQPVGSPLSLECTVEGTSNPNLYWYRQAAGRGLQLLFYSVGIGQISSEVPQNLSASRPQDRQFILSSKKLLLSDSGFYLCAWTGQTGNNQPQHFGDGTRLSIL.

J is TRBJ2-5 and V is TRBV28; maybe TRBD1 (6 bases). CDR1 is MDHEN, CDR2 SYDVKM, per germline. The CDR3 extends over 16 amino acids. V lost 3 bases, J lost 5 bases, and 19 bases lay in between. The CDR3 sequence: CASSLFWGPISETQYF. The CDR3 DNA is TGTGCCAGCAGTTTGTTCTGGGGGCCTATATCCGAGACCCAGTACTTC.

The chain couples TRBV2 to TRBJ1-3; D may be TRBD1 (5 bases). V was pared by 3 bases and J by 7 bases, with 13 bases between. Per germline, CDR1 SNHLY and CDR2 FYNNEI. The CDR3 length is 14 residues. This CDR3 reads CASSDPGRDNTIYF. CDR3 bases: TGTGCCAGCAGTGACCCCGGCAGGGATAACACCATATATTTT.

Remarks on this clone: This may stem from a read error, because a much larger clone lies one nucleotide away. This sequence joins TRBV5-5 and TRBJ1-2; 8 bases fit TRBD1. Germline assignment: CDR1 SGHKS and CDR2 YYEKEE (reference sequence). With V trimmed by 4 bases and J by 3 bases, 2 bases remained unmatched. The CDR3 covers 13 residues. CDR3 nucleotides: TGTGCCAGCAGCCGGGGACAGGACTATGGCTACACCTTC. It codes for CASSRGQDYGYTF. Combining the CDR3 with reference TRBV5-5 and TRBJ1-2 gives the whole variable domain DAGVTQSPTHLIKTRGQQVTLRCSPISGHKSVSWYQQVLGQGPQFIFQYYEKEERGRGNFPDRFSARQFPNYSSELNVNALLLGDSALYLCASSRGQDYGYTFGSGTRLTVV.

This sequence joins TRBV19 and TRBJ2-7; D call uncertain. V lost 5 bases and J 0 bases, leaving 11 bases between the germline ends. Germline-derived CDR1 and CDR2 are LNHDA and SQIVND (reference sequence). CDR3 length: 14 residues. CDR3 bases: TGTGCCAGTAGTTTCCGGGCGAGCTCCTACGAGCAGTACTTC. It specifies CASSFRASSYEQYF.

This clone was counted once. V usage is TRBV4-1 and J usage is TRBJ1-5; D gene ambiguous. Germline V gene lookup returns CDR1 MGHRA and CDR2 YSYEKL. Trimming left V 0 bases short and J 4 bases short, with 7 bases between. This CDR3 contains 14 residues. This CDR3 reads CASSQEWGNQPQHF. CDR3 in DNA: TGCGCCAGCAGCCAAGAATGGGGAAATCAGCCCCAGCATTTT.

The CDR3 sequence: CASRRGQTYTGELFF. The CDR3 DNA is TGTGCCAGCAGGAGGGGACAGACCTACACCGGGGAGCTGTTTTTT. J is TRBJ2-2 and V is TRBV6-4; the match to TRBD1 covers 7 bases. The CDR3 has 15 amino acids. With V trimmed by 6 bases and J by 3 bases, 7 bases remained unmatched. Per the germline V gene, CDR1 is MRHNA and CDR2 is SNTAGT.

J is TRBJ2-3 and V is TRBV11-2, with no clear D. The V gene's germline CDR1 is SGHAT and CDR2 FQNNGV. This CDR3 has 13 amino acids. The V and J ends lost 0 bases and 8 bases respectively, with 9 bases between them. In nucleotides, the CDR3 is TGTGCCAGCAGCTTAGAGCACGCTTCTACGCAGTATTTT. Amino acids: CASSLEHASTQYF. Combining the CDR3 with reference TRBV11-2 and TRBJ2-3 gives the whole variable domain EAGVAQSPRYKIIEKRQSVAFWCNPISGHATLYWYQQILGQGPKLLIQFQNNGVVDDSQLPKDRFSAERLKGVDSTLKIQPAKLEDSAVYLCASSLEHASTQYFGPGTRLTVL.

The CDR3: CASSPGGRERNEQYF. In DNA, the CDR3 is TGTGCCAGCAGCCCGGGTGGGCGGGAGCGCAACGAGCAGTACTTC. The chain links TRBV7-2 to TRBJ2-7; TRBD2 aligns across 7 bases. Trimming cost V 5 bases and J 5 bases; bases outside gene matches: 12. CDR3 length: 15 residues. Germline V gene sequence: CDR1 SGHTA, CDR2 FQGNSA.

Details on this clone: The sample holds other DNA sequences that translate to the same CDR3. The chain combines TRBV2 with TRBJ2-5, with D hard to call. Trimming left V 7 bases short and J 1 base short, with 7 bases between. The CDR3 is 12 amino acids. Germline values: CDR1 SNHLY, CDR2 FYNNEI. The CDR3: CASKAAQETQYF. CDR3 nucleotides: TGTGCCAGCAAGGCAGCCCAAGAGACCCAGTACTTC.

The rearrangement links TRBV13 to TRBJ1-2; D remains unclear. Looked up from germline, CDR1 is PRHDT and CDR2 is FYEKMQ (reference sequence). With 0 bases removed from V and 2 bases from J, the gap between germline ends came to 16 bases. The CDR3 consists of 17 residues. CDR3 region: CASSLGPAGDTNYGYTF. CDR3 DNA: TGTGCCAGCAGCTTAGGCCCCGCGGGAGATACGAACTATGGCTACACCTTC.

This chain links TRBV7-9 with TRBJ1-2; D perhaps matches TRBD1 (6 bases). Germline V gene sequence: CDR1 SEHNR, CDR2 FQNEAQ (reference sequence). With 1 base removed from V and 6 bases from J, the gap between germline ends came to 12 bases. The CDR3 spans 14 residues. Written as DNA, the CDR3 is TGTGCCAGCAGCTTAGTGCAGGGGATGAATGGCTACACCTTC. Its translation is CASSLVQGMNGYTF.

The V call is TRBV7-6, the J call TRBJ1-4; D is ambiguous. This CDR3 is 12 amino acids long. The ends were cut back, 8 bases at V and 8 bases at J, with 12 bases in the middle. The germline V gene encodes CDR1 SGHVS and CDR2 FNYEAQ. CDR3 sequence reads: CASAGQGEKLFF. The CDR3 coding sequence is TGTGCCAGCGCGGGTCAAGGGGAAAAACTGTTTTTT. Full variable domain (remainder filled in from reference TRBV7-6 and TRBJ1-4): GAGVSQSPRYKVTKRGQDVALRCDPISGHVSLYWYRQALGQGPEFLTYFNYEAQQDKSGLPNDRFSAERPEGSISTLTIQRTEQRDSAMYRCASAGQGEKLFFGSGTQLSVL.

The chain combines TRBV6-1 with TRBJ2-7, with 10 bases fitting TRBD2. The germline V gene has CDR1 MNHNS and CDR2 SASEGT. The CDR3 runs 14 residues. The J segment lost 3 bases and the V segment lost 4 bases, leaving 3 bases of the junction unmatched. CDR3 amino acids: CASSAQREGYEQYF. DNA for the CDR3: TGTGCCAGCAGTGCCCAGCGGGAGGGCTACGAGCAGTACTTC.